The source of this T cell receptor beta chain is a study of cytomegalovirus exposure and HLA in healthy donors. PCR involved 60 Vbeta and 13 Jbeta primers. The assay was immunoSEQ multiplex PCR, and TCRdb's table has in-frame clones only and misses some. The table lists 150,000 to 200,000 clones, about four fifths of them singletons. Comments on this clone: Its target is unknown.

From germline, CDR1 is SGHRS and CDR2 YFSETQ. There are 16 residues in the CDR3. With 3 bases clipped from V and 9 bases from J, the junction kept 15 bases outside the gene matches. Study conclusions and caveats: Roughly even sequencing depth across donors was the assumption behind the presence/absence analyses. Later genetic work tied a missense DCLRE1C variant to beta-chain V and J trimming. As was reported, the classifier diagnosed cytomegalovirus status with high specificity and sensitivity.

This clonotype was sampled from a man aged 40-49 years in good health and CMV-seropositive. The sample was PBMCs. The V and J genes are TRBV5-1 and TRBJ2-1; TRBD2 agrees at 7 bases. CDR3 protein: CASSSPGGLRGSEQFF. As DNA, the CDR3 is TGCGCCAGCAGCTCCCCCGGGGGGTTAAGGGGTAGTGAGCAGTTCTTC.